This paragraph reports one T cell receptor (beta chain). These data come from a study of blood T cell repertoires in COVID-19. Study-level background: Specimens from acute and convalescent COVID-19 originated in the United States, Italy and Spain. Sources were T cells, B-cell-depleted T cells, or PBMCs; the material itself was cDNA or gDNA.

Germline V gene data show CDR1 as SGHTA and CDR2 as FQGNSA. The CDR3 loop spans 14 amino acids. Trimming removed 7 bases from V and 1 base from J; junction bases left unmatched: 4. Methods used by the authors: The authors estimated nucleated cell counts from reference gene primer amplification. The data were produced by immunoSEQ multiplex PCR, yet TCRdb's version contains in-frame clones alone and is incomplete. V, J and clone size were drawn from that table, and D and trimming were deduced from the DNA. Of hundreds of thousands of clones in the sample, about 86% are singletons; the top ten hold around 6%.

The chain is built from TRBV7-2 and TRBJ2-3; 8 bases fit TRBD2. This receptor was obtained from a man older than 75 with acute or convalescent COVID-19. Specimen: peripheral blood. The CDR3 protein is CASNKAGGTDTQYF. The CDR3 nucleotides are TGTGCCAGCAACAAAGCGGGGGGCACAGATACGCAGTATTTT.